The clone carrying this T cell receptor (beta chain) was counted between two and nine times. J was trimmed by 5 bases and V by 7 bases; bases with no gene match: 10. The CDR3 totals 14 residues. Germline values: CDR1 SQVTM, CDR2 ANQGSEA. The sample belongs to a study of identical twins. TCRdb recomputed calls from the 5' RACE reads with MiXCR, one row per CDR3 protein. This table has 500,000 to 550,000 distinct CDR3 sequences, approximately 22% appearing once. These data were also filed under a second study, of T cells expressing NK-cell markers. That publication notes: For about six donors, the dominant NKG2C+ clonotypes made up roughly 1.0-7.0% of their CD8+ T cells.

The sequenced sample consisted of CD4+ T cells sorted from blood. The rearrangement links TRBV29-1 to TRBJ2-2; 7 nucleotides align to TRBD1. The clonotype originates from a woman younger than 35 in good health. As DNA, the CDR3 is TGCAGCGCCAAAGCAGGGGGAACGACCGGGGAGCTGTTTTTT. Translating gives CSAKAGGTTGELFF.